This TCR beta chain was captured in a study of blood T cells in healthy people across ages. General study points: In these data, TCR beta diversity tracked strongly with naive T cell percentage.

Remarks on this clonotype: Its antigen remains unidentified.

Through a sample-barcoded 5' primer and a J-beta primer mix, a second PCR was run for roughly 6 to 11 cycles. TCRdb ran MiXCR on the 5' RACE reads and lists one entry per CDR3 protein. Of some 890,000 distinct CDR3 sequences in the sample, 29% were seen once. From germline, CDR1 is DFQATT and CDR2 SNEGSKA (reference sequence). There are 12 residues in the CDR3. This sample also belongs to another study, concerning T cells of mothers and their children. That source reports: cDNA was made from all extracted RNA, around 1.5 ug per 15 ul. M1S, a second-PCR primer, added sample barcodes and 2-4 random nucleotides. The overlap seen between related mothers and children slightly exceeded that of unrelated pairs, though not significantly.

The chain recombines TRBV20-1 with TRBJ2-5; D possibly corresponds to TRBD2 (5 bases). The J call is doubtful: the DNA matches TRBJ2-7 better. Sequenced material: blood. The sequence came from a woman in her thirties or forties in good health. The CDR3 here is CSASARGYEQYF. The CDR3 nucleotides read TGCAGTGCTAGTGCCCGGGGTTACGAGCAGTACTTC.